The clone carrying this T cell receptor (beta chain) was detected a few times. This CDR3 contains 17 residues. The germline CDR1 and CDR2 sequences are SGHAT and FQNNGV. Losses at the gene ends were 5 bases for V and 8 bases for J; bases not matched to a gene: 20. The data were produced by immunoSEQ multiplex PCR, yet TCRdb's version contains in-frame clones alone and is incomplete. The sample yields about 170,000 clones, around 81% seen once. The sample comes from a study of blood T cell repertoires in COVID-19. The TCR originated in a human donor with acute or convalescent COVID-19. The donor label of this sample is uncertain. The specimen was peripheral blood. The chain joins TRBV11-2 to TRBJ1-2; 7 bases fit TRBD1. Here the CDR3 DNA reads TGTGCCAGCAGCCCCCGACGGGGACAGAATAATCTCTGGGGCTACACCTTC. Its protein is CASSPRRGQNNLWGYTF. Supplemented by reference TRBV11-2 and TRBJ1-2, the full variable domain reads EAGVAQSPRYKIIEKRQSVAFWCNPISGHATLYWYQQILGQGPKLLIQFQNNGVVDDSQLPKDRFSAERLKGVDSTLKIQPAKLEDSAVYLCASSPRRGQNNLWGYTFGSGTRLTVV.